One T cell receptor beta chain is described in this entry. Overnight CMV lysate stimulation of fresh PBMCs defined donor CMV status by CD4+ IFNgamma. The sample is drawn from a study of naive and memory T cell subsets. Both TRBC1 and TRBC2 were covered by a beta constant-region primer of two equimolar oligonucleotides. MiXCR was run by TCRdb on the UMI-ligation and nested PCR reads, yielding one entry per CDR3 protein. The sample contains about 85,000 distinct CDR3 sequences, 13% of which appear only once. In germline, CDR1 is SGHRS, CDR2 YFSETQ. The CDR3 covers 16 residues. V was trimmed by 4 bases and J by 2 bases, leaving 15 bases between them.

The source material was central memory CD4+ T cells from blood. The rearrangement uses TRBV5-1 and TRBJ2-2; tentative D call: TRBD1 (5 bases). This TCR came from a human donor in good health. CDR3 in amino acids: CASSPQGRTNTGELFF. CDR3 sequence (DNA): TGCGCCAGCAGCCCTCAAGGTCGGACAAACACCGGGGAGCTGTTTTTT.